This T cell receptor beta chain was identified during a study of T-cell memory formation after mild COVID-19. Across the study: In these data, TCR clusters were largely donor specific.

Study-level findings and limits: Still unconfirmed is whether the second-wave clones peaking on day 37 recognized SARS-CoV-2.

TCRdb fed the 5' RACE reads into MiXCR, producing one record per CDR3 protein. The sample contains 300,000 to 350,000 distinct CDR3 sequences, roughly 13% of which appear only once. This clonotype turned up a few times. The antigen is undetermined. The CDR3 is 16 residues long. Germline V gene data show CDR1 as SGHDN and CDR2 as FVKESK. V lost 0 bases, J lost 7 bases, and 11 bases stayed unmatched. The J gene is TRBJ2-7, the V gene TRBV14, with 8 bases lining up with TRBD1. The receptor was derived from a man aged 18 to 35 who had mild COVID-19 (a few samples of this study predate the infection). Cell type and time point are not known. Source material: PBMCs or a T cell subset sorted from them (not recorded which). The CDR3 loop is CASSQEIGRGLGEQYF. The CDR3 DNA sequence: TGTGCCAGCAGCCAAGAGATTGGCAGGGGGCTGGGAGAGCAGTACTTC.